The 26 T cell receptor beta chains reported below all come from one sample, sequenced in a study of T cells after somatic rescue of genetic block. The table came from immunoSEQ multiplex PCR; TCRdb's copy has only in-frame clones and leaves some out. The table records about 88,000 clones, approximately 90% of them present only once. Material for sequencing was peripheral blood mononuclear cells (PBMCs). The receptors shown here come from a woman aged 18-35 years.

The CDR3 spells CASSLGDRVGGYTF. CDR3 sequence (DNA): TGTGCCAGCAGCTTGGGGGACAGGGTCGGCGGCTACACCTTC. This sequence joins TRBV5-4 and TRBJ1-2; 9 nucleotides align to TRBD1. Germline loops: CDR1 SGHNT, CDR2 YYREEE (reference sequence). This CDR3 contains 14 residues. Trimming removed 0 bases from V and 8 bases from J; junction bases left unmatched: 5.

The J gene is TRBJ1-2, the V gene TRBV6-5; maybe TRBD1 (6 bases). The germline V gene has CDR1 MNHEY and CDR2 SVGAGI. V was clipped by 0 bases and J by 0 bases, with 8 bases between them. This CDR3 contains 15 residues. This chain's CDR3 is CASSYSGQSNYGYTF. CDR3 nucleotide sequence: TGTGCCAGCAGTTACTCAGGACAGTCTAACTATGGCTACACCTTC.

The rearrangement links TRBV6-5 to TRBJ1-2; unclear D gene. V lost 6 bases, J lost 7 bases, and 15 bases lay in between. The germline V gene encodes CDR1 MNHEY and CDR2 SVGAGI. This CDR3 has 13 residues. CDR3 coding DNA: TGTGCCAGCAGCTCCACAAGGGCCAGTGGCTACACCTTC. Translation gives CASSSTRASGYTF.

The genes are TRBV28 and TRBJ2-7, with D perhaps matching TRBD1 (5 bases). This CDR3 contains 13 residues. Germline values: CDR1 MDHEN, CDR2 SYDVKM. Trimming removed 2 bases from V and 4 bases from J, with 9 bases in between. CDR3 coding DNA: TGTGCCAGCAGTTTACAGGGTGGGTACGAGCAGTACTTC. Encoded protein: CASSLQGGYEQYF.

In this sample, this clone turned up once. The CDR3 region is CASSDWTGNTIYF. DNA for the CDR3: TGTGCCAGCAGTGACTGGACGGGAAACACCATATATTTT. This chain connects TRBV6-5 to TRBJ1-3; D is uncertain. The V gene's germline CDR1 is MNHEY and CDR2 SVGAGI. The CDR3 runs 13 residues. Trimming stripped 5 bases from V and 4 bases from J, with 9 bases between.

This chain connects TRBV13 to TRBJ2-1; 9 bases line up with TRBD1. The CDR3 has 17 residues. Germline CDR1 reads PRHDT; CDR2 reads FYEKMQ (reference sequence). The V segment lost 5 bases and the J segment 5 bases; nucleotides outside the gene matches: 13. The CDR3 DNA is TGTGCCAGCAGCACCAAAATCCGGGACAGGGTCCACAATGAGCAGTTCTTC. As protein: CASSTKIRDRVHNEQFF.

The chain joins TRBV7-6 to TRBJ2-4; TRBD2 matches at 8 bases. CDR1 is SGHVS, CDR2 FNYEAQ, per germline. This CDR3 is built from 14 residues. V was pared by 1 base and J by 9 bases, with 5 bases of the junction left unmatched. The CDR3 here is CASSLGGTRSIQYF. In nucleotides, the CDR3 is TGTGCCAGCAGCTTAGGCGGGACTAGAAGCATTCAGTACTTC. The variable domain in full, completed from reference TRBV7-6 and TRBJ2-4, reads GAGVSQSPRYKVTKRGQDVALRCDPISGHVSLYWYRQALGQGPEFLTYFNYEAQQDKSGLPNDRFSAERPEGSISTLTIQRTEQRDSAMYRCASSLGGTRSIQYFGAGTRLSVL.

The chain has TRBV28 and TRBJ2-1; D perhaps matches TRBD2 (5 bases). CDR1 MDHEN and CDR2 SYDVKM come from the germline V gene. The CDR3 is made up of 14 amino acids. V was trimmed by 6 bases and J by 2 bases, leaving 11 bases between them. In DNA form, the CDR3 reads TGTGCCAGCAGCCCGAGGGCGGCCTACAATGAGCAGTTCTTC. It codes for CASSPRAAYNEQFF.

The V call is TRBV19, the J call TRBJ2-2, with D perhaps being TRBD1 or TRBD2 (5 bases each). Germline assignment: CDR1 LNHDA and CDR2 SQIVND (reference sequence). This CDR3 spans 15 amino acids. V lost 3 bases to trimming and J lost 0 bases, with 8 bases between them. In nucleotides, the CDR3 is TGTGCCAGTAGTATTGGGACGGCGAACACCGGGGAGCTGTTTTTT. This sequence encodes CASSIGTANTGELFF.

The chain uses TRBV20-1 and TRBJ2-1; D is ambiguous. The CDR3 covers 11 residues. CDR1 is DFQATT, CDR2 SNEGSKA, per germline (reference sequence). The V end lost 5 bases, the J end lost 7 bases, and 9 bases lay between the germline ends. CDR3 DNA sequence: TGCAGTGCTCCGCGACCTAATGAGCAGTTCTTC. Its translation is CSAPRPNEQFF.

The J gene is TRBJ1-1, the V gene TRBV7-6, with D possibly TRBD1 on 6 matching bases. The ends were cut back, 5 bases at V and 5 bases at J, with 12 bases in the middle. The length of the CDR3 is 13 residues. Germline loops: CDR1 SGHVS, CDR2 FNYEAQ. The CDR3 region has the DNA TGTGCCAGCAGCACACAGGGTGGTACTGAAGCTTTCTTT. It codes for CASSTQGGTEAFF.

The CDR3 coding sequence is TGTGCCAGCAGACGACCCCAGCCCCAGCATTTT. Translating gives CASRRPQPQHF. The V gene is TRBV28, the J gene TRBJ1-5; D call uncertain. V was pared by 6 bases and J by 7 bases, with 7 bases between. CDR1 and CDR2 (germline): MDHEN, SYDVKM. This CDR3 comprises 11 residues.

V usage is TRBV19 and J usage is TRBJ1-4; the match to TRBD1 covers 8 bases. The CDR3 runs to 13 residues. V was clipped by 7 bases and J by 8 bases; unmatched bases: 6. The V gene's germline CDR1 is LNHDA and CDR2 SQIVND (reference sequence). In nucleotides, the CDR3 is TGTGCCAGTACCCAGGGGGCGCGAGAAAAACTGTTTTTT. This translates into CASTQGAREKLFF.

The rearrangement uses TRBV11-3 and TRBJ2-1; 9 bases line up with TRBD2. The CDR3 is made up of 15 amino acids. CDR1 is SGHNT and CDR2 is YENEEA in the germline V gene. V shed 5 bases and J 5 bases; nucleotides not matched to a gene: 7. The CDR3: CASSPSGALHNEQFF. The CDR3 region has the DNA TGTGCCAGCAGCCCTAGCGGGGCCTTACACAATGAGCAGTTCTTC.

J is TRBJ2-7 and V is TRBV5-6, with TRBD1 matching 9 bases. The CDR3 consists of 14 residues. Germline CDR1 reads SGHDT; CDR2 reads YYEEEE. The junction had 6 bases not matched to a gene; V was cut back by 4 bases and J by 4 bases. This CDR3 is CASSRGQGGYEQYF. The CDR3 DNA sequence: TGTGCCAGCAGCAGGGGACAGGGTGGGTACGAGCAGTACTTC.

The chain uses TRBV9 and TRBJ2-2; tentatively, D is TRBD2 (6 bases). Trimming took off 4 bases at V and 1 base at J, with 20 bases between the two ends. The CDR3 length is 18 residues. Germline CDR1 is SGDLS and CDR2 is YYNGEE. The CDR3 is CASSPGLAGLQNTGELFF. For the CDR3, the DNA is TGTGCCAGCAGCCCAGGCCTTGCGGGGCTACAGAACACCGGGGAGCTGTTTTTT.

The J gene is TRBJ2-7, the V gene TRBV7-9; TRBD1 might be the D (5 bases). The CDR3 is 15 residues long. Germline CDR1 reads SEHNR; CDR2 reads FQNEAQ (reference sequence). V was trimmed by 4 bases and J by 0 bases, leaving 13 bases between them. CDR3 coding DNA: TGTGCCAGCAGCTCGACAGCCGCCAGCTCCTACGAGCAGTACTTC. Its protein product is CASSSTAASSYEQYF.

The chain joins TRBV9 to TRBJ2-2, with TRBD2 matching over 7 bases. After removal of 3 bases from V and 0 bases from J, the junction contained 2 bases not matched to a gene. Per the germline V gene, CDR1 is SGDLS and CDR2 is YYNGEE. This CDR3 is 15 amino acids long. CDR3 nucleotides: TGTGCCAGCAGCGATCTAGCGGCGAACACCGGGGAGCTGTTTTTT. Translated, it gives CASSDLAANTGELFF.

About this clone itself: Other DNA sequences in the same sample also yield this CDR3. V usage is TRBV7-6 and J usage is TRBJ1-1; D remains ambiguous. The CDR3 extends over 14 amino acids. Germline CDR1 is SGHVS and CDR2 is FNYEAQ. Between the trimmed V and J ends, which lost 1 base and 1 base, there was a span of 7 bases. CDR3 DNA: TGTGCCAGCAGCTTAGTCTCCGGGAACACTGAAGCTTTCTTT. Its protein product is CASSLVSGNTEAFF.

V and J are TRBV6-5 and TRBJ2-7; tentatively, D is TRBD1 (6 bases). The CDR3 has 14 residues. The V and J ends lost 7 bases and 6 bases respectively, with 19 bases between them. Germline CDR1 is MNHEY and CDR2 is SVGAGI. The CDR3 DNA is TGTGCCAGCATTAAGACAGGAAGGTGGGGCGAGCAGTACTTC. It is translated as CASIKTGRWGEQYF.

The chain uses TRBV19 and TRBJ2-7, with 10 positions matching TRBD2. The CDR3 covers 14 residues. In germline, CDR1 is LNHDA, CDR2 SQIVND (reference sequence). Germline trimming cut 3 bases from V and 13 bases from J; bases unmatched to any gene: 12. CDR3 protein: CASSIIPLAGEVYF. CDR3 bases: TGTGCCAGTAGTATCATACCTCTAGCGGGAGAGGTCTACTTC.

The chain combines TRBV6-5 with TRBJ2-7; tentatively, D is TRBD1 (6 bases). The CDR3 runs to 13 residues. Germline values: CDR1 MNHEY, CDR2 SVGAGI. V was clipped by 2 bases and J by 3 bases, with 8 bases between them. The CDR3 nucleotides read TGTGCCAGCAGTTACGACAGGAGCTACGAGCAGTACTTC. Amino acids: CASSYDRSYEQYF.

The chain carries TRBV28 and TRBJ2-2; TRBD1 matches 7 bases. CDR1 is MDHEN, CDR2 SYDVKM, per germline. The CDR3 covers 15 residues. With V trimmed by 7 bases and J by 4 bases, 9 bases remained unmatched. The CDR3 reads CASTAGQVGTGELFF. CDR3 coding DNA: TGTGCCAGCACCGCCGGACAGGTTGGCACCGGGGAGCTGTTTTTT.

The chain employs TRBV30 and TRBJ1-5, with D hard to call. Germline V lookup: CDR1 GTSNPN, CDR2 SVGIG (reference sequence). V was cut by 1 base and J by 5 bases, with 9 bases left in between. The CDR3 length is 13 residues. The CDR3 loop reads CAWSGWADQPQHF. The CDR3, as DNA: TGTGCCTGGAGTGGTTGGGCGGATCAGCCCCAGCATTTT. Filled out from reference TRBV30 and TRBJ1-5, the complete variable domain reads SQTIHQWPATLVQPVGSPLSLECTVEGTSNPNLYWYRQAAGRGLQLLFYSVGIGQISSEVPQNLSASRPQDRQFILSSKKLLLSDSGFYLCAWSGWADQPQHFGDGTRLSIL.

The rearrangement links TRBV6-5 to TRBJ2-7; TRBD2 matches at 10 bases. Germline V gene sequence: CDR1 MNHEY, CDR2 SVGAGI. The V segment lost 6 bases and the J segment 4 bases; nucleotides outside the gene matches: 6. The CDR3 consists of 14 residues. Written as DNA, the CDR3 is TGTGCCAGCAGCCCGGGACTAGCGATTTACGAGCAGTACTTC. Translation: CASSPGLAIYEQYF.

This clone was found a few times. The V gene is TRBV7-9, the J gene TRBJ2-5; perhaps D is TRBD1 or TRBD2 (6 bases each). In germline, CDR1 is SEHNR, CDR2 FQNEAQ (reference sequence). This CDR3 is built from 14 residues. V gave up 7 bases and J gave up 5 bases, with 17 bases separating them. The CDR3 coding sequence is TGTGCCAGCATCGTAGGGGGGTCCGGGGAGACCCAGTACTTC. Translating it yields CASIVGGSGETQYF.